This T cell receptor beta chain was retrieved from a study of regulatory T cells in long-lasting Graves disease. The time point was: newly diagnosed GD, antithyroid drugs for less than 3 months. Generation of the TCR library employed RNA extracted from PBMCs. Combining iRepertoire HTBI primers with Arm-PCR of CDR3 regions, the authors built TCR beta libraries. One entry per CDR3 protein results from TCRdb running MiXCR on the multiplex PCR reads. The sample lists hundreds of thousands of distinct CDR3 sequences, roughly 12% occurring once. This same sample was also taken into another study, of T cells in Graves' hyperthyroidism and ophthalmopathy.

The specimen comprised peripheral blood mononuclear cells (PBMCs), sampled at new diagnosis, from a patient treated with antithyroid drugs. The clonotype was recovered from a man aged 30 to 45 with Graves disease.

The chain's CDR3 is CSARDWSVTRDREQYF. Here the CDR3 DNA reads TGCAGTGCTAGAGATTGGTCTGTTACTAGGGACCGGGAGCAGTACTTC. The genes are TRBV20-1 and TRBJ2-7, with D possibly being TRBD1 or TRBD2 (5 bases each). CDR1 is DFQATT, CDR2 SNEGSKA, per germline (reference sequence). The germline V and J ends were trimmed by 0 bases and 7 bases, with 22 bases remaining between them. This CDR3 comprises 16 residues.